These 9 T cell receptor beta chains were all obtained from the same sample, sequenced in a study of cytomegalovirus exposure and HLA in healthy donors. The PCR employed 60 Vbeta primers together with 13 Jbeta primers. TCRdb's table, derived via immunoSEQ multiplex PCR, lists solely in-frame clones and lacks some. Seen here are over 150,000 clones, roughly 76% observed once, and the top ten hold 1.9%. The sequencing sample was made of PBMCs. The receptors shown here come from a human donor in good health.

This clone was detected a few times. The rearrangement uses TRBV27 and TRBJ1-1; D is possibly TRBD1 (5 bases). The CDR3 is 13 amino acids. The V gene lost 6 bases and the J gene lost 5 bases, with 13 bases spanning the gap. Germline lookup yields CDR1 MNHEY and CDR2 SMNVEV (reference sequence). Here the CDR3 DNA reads TGTGCCAGCAGCCGACAGAGCCGGACTGAAGCTTTCTTT. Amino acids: CASSRQSRTEAFF.

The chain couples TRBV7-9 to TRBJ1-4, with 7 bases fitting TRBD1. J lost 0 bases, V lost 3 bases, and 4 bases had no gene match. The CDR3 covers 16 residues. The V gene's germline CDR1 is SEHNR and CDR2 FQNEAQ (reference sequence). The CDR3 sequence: CASSLETGPTNEKLFF. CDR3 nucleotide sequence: TGTGCCAGCAGCTTGGAGACAGGGCCAACTAATGAAAAACTGTTTTTT.

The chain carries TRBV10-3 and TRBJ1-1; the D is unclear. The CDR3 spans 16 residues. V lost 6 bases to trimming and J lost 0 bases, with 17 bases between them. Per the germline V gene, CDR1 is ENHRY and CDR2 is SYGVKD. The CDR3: CAISAHIGVLNTEAFF. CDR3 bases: TGTGCCATCAGCGCCCATATCGGGGTTCTGAACACTGAAGCTTTCTTT.

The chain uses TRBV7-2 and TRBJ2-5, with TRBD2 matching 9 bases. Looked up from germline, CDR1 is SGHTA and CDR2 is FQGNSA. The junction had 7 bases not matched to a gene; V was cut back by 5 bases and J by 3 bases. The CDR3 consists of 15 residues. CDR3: CASSPLAGMEETQYF. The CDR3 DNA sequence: TGTGCCAGCAGCCCTCTAGCGGGGATGGAAGAGACCCAGTACTTC. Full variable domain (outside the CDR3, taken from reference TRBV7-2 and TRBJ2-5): GAGVSQSPSNKVTEKGKDVELRCDPISGHTALYWYRQSLGQGLEFLIYFQGNSAPDKSGLPSDRFSAERTGGSVSTLTIQRTQQEDSAVYLCASSPLAGMEETQYFGPGTRLLVL.

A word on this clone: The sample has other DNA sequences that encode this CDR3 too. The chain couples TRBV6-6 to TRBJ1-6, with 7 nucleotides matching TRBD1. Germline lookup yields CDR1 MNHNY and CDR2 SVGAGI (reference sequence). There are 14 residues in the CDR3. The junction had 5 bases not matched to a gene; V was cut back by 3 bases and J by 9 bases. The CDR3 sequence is CASSYQAGGSPLHF. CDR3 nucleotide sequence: TGTGCCAGCAGTTATCAGGCAGGGGGTTCACCCCTCCACTTT.

DNA of the CDR3: TGTGCCACAACTCCAATAGCGGGGCCACAGGGGGAGACCCAGTACTTC. It specifies CATTPIAGPQGETQYF. This rearrangement joins TRBV6-6 to TRBJ2-5; D possibly corresponds to TRBD2 (8 bases). CDR1 and CDR2 from the germline V gene are MNHNY and SVGAGI (reference sequence). V was pared by 10 bases and J by 5 bases, with 26 bases between. This CDR3 comprises 16 residues.

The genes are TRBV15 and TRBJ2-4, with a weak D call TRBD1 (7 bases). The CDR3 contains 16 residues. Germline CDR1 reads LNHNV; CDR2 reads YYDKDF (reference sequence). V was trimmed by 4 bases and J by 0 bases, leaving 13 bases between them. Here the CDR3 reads CATSTRQGLAKNIQYF. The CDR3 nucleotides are TGTGCCACCAGCACAAGACAGGGACTAGCCAAAAACATTCAGTACTTC.

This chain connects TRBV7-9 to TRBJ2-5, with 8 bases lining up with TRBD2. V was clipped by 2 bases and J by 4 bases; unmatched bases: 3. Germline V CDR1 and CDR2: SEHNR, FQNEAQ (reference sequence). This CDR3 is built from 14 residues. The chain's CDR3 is CASSLRGGTETQYF. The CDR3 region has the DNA TGTGCCAGCAGCTTACGGGGGGGGACAGAGACCCAGTACTTC.

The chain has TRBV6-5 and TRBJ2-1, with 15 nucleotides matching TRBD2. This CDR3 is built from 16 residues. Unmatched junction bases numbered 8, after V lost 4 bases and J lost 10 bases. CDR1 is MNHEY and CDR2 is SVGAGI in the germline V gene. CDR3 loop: CASSWGTSGGLGEQFF. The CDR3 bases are TGTGCCAGCAGTTGGGGGACTAGCGGGGGGCTAGGGGAGCAGTTCTTC.